This T cell receptor beta chain is from a study of tumor-infiltrating lymphocytes in primary liver carcinoma. Study-level information: Sample counts of productive TCRbeta reads spanned roughly 3.65 to 8 million; these counts were similar across tissue types.

TCR beta cDNA was made from 400 to 600 ng total RNA with a constant-region primer. A slightly modified ARM-PCR protocol with three nested multiplex PCR rounds produced these TCR beta libraries. Forward primers for TRBV1-TRBV30 and a C-beta reverse primer served the first two PCR rounds, at around 11 cycles each. One entry per CDR3 protein results from TCRdb running MiXCR on the multiplex PCR reads. The data contain approximately 330,000 distinct CDR3 sequences, approximately 65% of them singletons. Turning to this clonotype: Its target is unknown. This could be a read error, since a much larger clone is one nucleotide away.

Study-wide findings and caveats: Tumor tissue displayed a significantly greater top-250-clone fraction than blood (p = 0.039). Tumor-adjacent and tumor-blood pairs shared less of their repertoires than tumor region pairs shared.

Researchers drew blood RNA from unsorted whole blood and extracted germline DNA as well. CDR3 size: 14 residues. Germline V gene data show CDR1 as PRHDT and CDR2 as FYEKMQ (reference sequence). The sequencing sample was made of peripheral blood. This clonotype was obtained from a man aged 40-55 years with primary liver carcinoma and hepatitis B virus infection. The chain combines TRBV13 with TRBJ2-4; no firm D call. The CDR3 nucleotides are TGTGCCAGCAGCTTAGGCGTAGCCAAAAACATTCAGCACTTC. This gives the protein CASSLGVAKNIQHF.